These 9 T cell receptor beta chains were all obtained from the same sample, sequenced in a study of blood T cell repertoires in COVID-19. Profiled with immunoSEQ multiplex PCR; TCRdb holds only in-frame clones, not every one. The data show around 170,000 clones, nearly 80% seen once. Sequencing input: peripheral blood. These receptors were collected from a woman aged 80 or over with acute or convalescent COVID-19.

The chain is built from TRBV6-5 and TRBJ2-3; D perhaps matches TRBD1 (6 bases). Germline V lookup: CDR1 MNHEY, CDR2 SVGAGI. V was trimmed by 2 bases and J by 2 bases, leaving 11 bases between them. The CDR3 loop spans 15 amino acids. This chain's CDR3 is CASSYDWDTTDTQYF. Here the CDR3 DNA reads TGTGCCAGCAGTTACGACTGGGACACCACAGATACGCAGTATTTT.

About this clone: This CDR3 is also generated by other DNA sequences in the sample. The V and J genes are TRBV3-1 (or the pseudogene TRBV3-2) and TRBJ1-5, with no clear D. The CDR3 is made up of 13 amino acids. Germline V CDR1 and CDR2: LGHDT, YNNKEL (reference sequence). V gave up 4 bases and J gave up 3 bases, with 7 bases separating them. CDR3 sequence: CASSRGDNQPQHF. The DNA of the CDR3 is TGTGCCAGCAGCCGCGGAGACAATCAGCCCCAGCATTTT.

V gene TRBV4-2 combines with J gene TRBJ2-6; D is unclear. Germline CDR1 LGHNA, CDR2 YNFKEQ. With 1 base removed from V and 6 bases from J, the gap between germline ends came to 10 bases. The CDR3 is 15 amino acids. CDR3: CASSQAPQEANVLTF. The CDR3 DNA reads TGTGCCAGCAGCCAAGCCCCGCAGGAGGCCAACGTCCTGACTTTC.

Only one count was recorded for this clone. The CDR3 reads CASSKFTGGEEKLFF. Here the CDR3 DNA reads TGTGCCAGTAGTAAGTTTACAGGGGGAGAAGAAAAACTGTTTTTT. The gene calls are TRBV19 and TRBJ1-4, with TRBD1 identical over 8 bases. The germline V gene has CDR1 LNHDA and CDR2 SQIVND (reference sequence). V dropped 4 bases and J dropped 8; count of bases not matched to a gene: 9. The CDR3 runs to 15 residues. Full variable domain (rest looked up from reference TRBV19 and TRBJ1-4): DGGITQSPKYLFRKEGQNVTLSCEQNLNHDAMYWYRQDPGQGLRLIYYSQIVNDFQKGDIAEGYSVSREKKESFPLTVTSAQKNPTAFYLCASSKFTGGEEKLFFGSGTQLSVL.

The chain uses TRBV4-1 and TRBJ2-7; no clear D gene. V was clipped by 0 bases and J by 2 bases, with 8 bases between them. This CDR3 is built from 14 residues. In germline, CDR1 is MGHRA, CDR2 YSYEKL. CDR3: CASSQDPVAYEQYF. CDR3 in DNA: TGCGCCAGCAGCCAAGATCCAGTTGCCTACGAGCAGTACTTC.

This clone came up a few times. The chain is built from TRBV2 and TRBJ2-7, with D tentatively TRBD1 (6 bases). With 5 bases removed from V and 12 bases from J, the gap between germline ends came to 26 bases. This CDR3 is built from 15 residues. The V gene's germline CDR1 is SNHLY and CDR2 FYNNEI. This CDR3 reads CASSLRGTAALVPYF. As DNA, the CDR3 is TGTGCCAGCAGTCTAAGGGGGACGGCGGCCCTTGTTCCGTACTTC.

The table lists this clone with a count of one. J is TRBJ1-3 and V is TRBV7-2; TRBD1 is a possible D gene (5 bases). CDR1 and CDR2 from the germline V gene are SGHTA and FQGNSA. Trimming left V 5 bases short and J 2 bases short, with 16 bases between. The CDR3 contains 16 residues. The CDR3 sequence is CASSTPRGGAGNTIYF. The CDR3 DNA reads TGTGCCAGCAGCACCCCTCGGGGGGGGGCTGGAAACACCATATATTTT.

The chain is built from TRBV5-1 and TRBJ2-3, with D maybe TRBD2 (5 bases). The CDR3 length is 17 residues. The ends were cut back, 1 base at V and 5 bases at J, with 20 bases in the middle. The V gene's germline CDR1 is SGHRS and CDR2 YFSETQ. The CDR3 sequence: CASSLRGGSGKKDTQYF. In nucleotides, the CDR3 is TGCGCCAGCAGCTTGCGCGGTGGATCCGGGAAAAAAGATACGCAGTATTTT.

The genes are TRBV28 and TRBJ1-1; D unresolved. With 6 bases removed from V and 1 base from J, the gap between germline ends came to 6 bases. Germline assignment: CDR1 MDHEN and CDR2 SYDVKM. The CDR3 contains 12 residues. CDR3: CASRPRNTEAFF. The CDR3 region has the DNA TGTGCCAGCAGACCGAGGAACACTGAAGCTTTCTTT.